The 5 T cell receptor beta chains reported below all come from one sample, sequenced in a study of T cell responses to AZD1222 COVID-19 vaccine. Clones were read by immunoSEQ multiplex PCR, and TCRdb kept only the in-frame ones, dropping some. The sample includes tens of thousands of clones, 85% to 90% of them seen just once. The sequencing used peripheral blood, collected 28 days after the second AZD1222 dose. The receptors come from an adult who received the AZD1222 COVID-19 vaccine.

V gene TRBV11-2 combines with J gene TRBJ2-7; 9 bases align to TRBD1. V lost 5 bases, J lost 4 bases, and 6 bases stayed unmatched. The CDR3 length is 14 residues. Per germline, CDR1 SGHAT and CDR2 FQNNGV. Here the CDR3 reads CASSVGTGKYEQYF. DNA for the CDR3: TGTGCCAGCAGCGTCGGGACAGGGAAGTACGAGCAGTACTTC.

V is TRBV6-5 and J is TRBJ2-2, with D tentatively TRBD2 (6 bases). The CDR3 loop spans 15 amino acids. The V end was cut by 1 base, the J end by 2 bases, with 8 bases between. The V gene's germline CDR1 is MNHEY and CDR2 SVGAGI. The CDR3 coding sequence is TGTGCCAGCAGTTACTGGACTACTAACACCGGGGAGCTGTTTTTT. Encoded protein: CASSYWTTNTGELFF.

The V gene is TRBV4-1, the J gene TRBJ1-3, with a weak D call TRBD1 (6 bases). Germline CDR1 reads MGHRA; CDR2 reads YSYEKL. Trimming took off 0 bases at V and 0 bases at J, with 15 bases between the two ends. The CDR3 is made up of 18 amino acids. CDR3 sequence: CASSQDGGGYLSGNTIYF. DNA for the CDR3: TGCGCCAGCAGCCAAGATGGCGGGGGCTACCTCTCTGGAAACACCATATATTTT.

The CDR3 is CASTSGTGGSGNTIYF. The CDR3 region has the DNA TGTGCCAGCACCTCGGGGACAGGGGGCTCCGGAAACACCATATATTTT. The rearrangement uses TRBV7-8 and TRBJ1-3, with 12 bases aligning to TRBD1. CDR1 and CDR2 from the germline V gene are SGHVS and FQNEAQ. With 7 bases clipped from V and 4 bases from J, the junction kept 8 bases outside the gene matches. This CDR3 has 16 residues.

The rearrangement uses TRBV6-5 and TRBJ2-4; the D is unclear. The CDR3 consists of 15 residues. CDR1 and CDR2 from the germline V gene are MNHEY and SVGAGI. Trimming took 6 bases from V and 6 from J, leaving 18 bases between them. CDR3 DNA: TGTGCCAGCAGCCCATCCGGGTCAGGCGGAAACATTCAGTACTTC. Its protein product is CASSPSGSGGNIQYF.